The 11 T cell receptor beta chains reported below all come from one sample, sequenced in a study of a mutant IDH1 vaccine in newly diagnosed glioma. Time point given: baseline, week 1 (first vaccination visit). Treatment given: pre-vaccination baseline after standard-of-care therapy. Produced via immunoSEQ multiplex PCR; TCRdb's table is partial and in-frame only. The repertoire holds approximately 67,000 clones, with around four fifths as singletons. This specimen consisted of peripheral blood mononuclear cells (PBMCs), obtained from a glioma patient treated with radiotherapy, temozolomide or both. The receptors originated from a woman between 18 and 29 years old with glioma. Some clones in this sample may be carry-over from other donors' samples.

The chain's CDR3 is CAWSVRNEQFF. The CDR3 coding sequence is TGTGCCTGGAGTGTACGCAATGAGCAGTTCTTC. The chain links TRBV30 to TRBJ2-1; D gene ambiguous. Germline loops: CDR1 GTSNPN, CDR2 SVGIG (reference sequence). Trimming cost V 0 bases and J 6 bases, with 3 bases left between them. The CDR3 has 11 amino acids.

The chain carries TRBV27 and TRBJ1-1; no firm D call. The CDR3 consists of 15 residues. Germline V gives CDR1 MNHEY, CDR2 SMNVEV (reference sequence). Trimming pared 5 bases from V and 1 base from J, leaving 14 bases between. CDR3 sequence: CASSDLRVKNTEAFF. CDR3 coding DNA: TGTGCCAGCAGTGACCTCCGGGTGAAGAACACTGAAGCTTTCTTT.

This chain uses TRBV7-9 with TRBJ2-7, with TRBD2 matching 9 bases. CDR3 size: 13 residues. The germline V gene has CDR1 SEHNR and CDR2 FQNEAQ (reference sequence). The junction had 7 bases not matched to a gene; V was cut back by 7 bases and J by 6 bases. The CDR3 here is CASTSPAGGEQYF. CDR3 bases: TGTGCCAGCACCAGTCCAGCGGGAGGCGAGCAGTACTTC.

This chain joins TRBV5-4 and TRBJ2-7; no clear D. CDR3 size: 12 residues. The germline V gene has CDR1 SGHNT and CDR2 YYREEE (reference sequence). V lost 0 bases and J lost 5, with 6 bases in between. The CDR3 coding sequence is TGTGCCAGCAGCTTGGAGGTTCACGAGCAGTACTTC. This sequence encodes CASSLEVHEQYF.

This chain links TRBV5-1 with TRBJ1-5, with D tentatively TRBD1 (5 bases). Trimming stripped 6 bases from V and 4 bases from J, with 14 bases between. The CDR3 is made up of 14 amino acids. In germline, CDR1 is SGHRS, CDR2 YFSETQ. CDR3 loop: CASTARGSNQPQHF. CDR3 nucleotide sequence: TGCGCCAGCACCGCTAGGGGCTCTAATCAGCCCCAGCATTTT.

The chain recombines TRBV11-2 with TRBJ1-4, with D uncertain. CDR3 length equals 15 residues. CDR1 and CDR2 from the germline V gene are SGHAT and FQNNGV. Trimming took off 0 bases at V and 0 bases at J, with 5 bases between the two ends. The DNA of the CDR3 is TGTGCCAGCAGCTTAGATGGGTCAACTAATGAAAAACTGTTTTTT. Its translation is CASSLDGSTNEKLFF.

J is TRBJ2-7 and V is TRBV21-1; the table calls TRBD2, which could not be checked here. TRBV21-1 constitutes a pseudogene. This CDR3 is built from 16 residues. The CDR3 DNA reads as TGTGCCAGCAGCCCTATCCGCGGCAGTTTCGCGGACGAGCAGTACTTC. It codes for CASSPIRGSFADEQYF.

V usage is TRBV7-8 and J usage is TRBJ2-3, with no clear D. The length of the CDR3 is 13 residues. Between the trimmed V and J ends, which lost 0 bases and 4 bases, there was a span of 5 bases. The V gene's germline CDR1 is SGHVS and CDR2 FQNEAQ. CDR3 in DNA: TGTGCCAGCAGCTTAGCTCGGCCAGATACGCAGTATTTT. Protein product: CASSLARPDTQYF.

This clone was observed once. The chain combines TRBV2 with TRBJ1-2; the D gene is possibly TRBD1 (5 bases). The length of the CDR3 is 14 residues. V lost 3 bases and J lost 4, with 12 bases in between. Per germline, CDR1 SNHLY and CDR2 FYNNEI. CDR3 in amino acids: CASSEGGAGYGYTF. CDR3 nucleotide sequence: TGTGCCAGCAGTGAGGGAGGGGCTGGCTATGGCTACACCTTC.

Here the CDR3 DNA reads TGTGCCAGCAGTGCCGATTTGGGGGGCCCCCACTCTGGAAACACCATATATTTT. Its protein is CASSADLGGPHSGNTIYF. V and J are TRBV25-1 and TRBJ1-3; D might be TRBD1 (6 bases). Germline V lookup: CDR1 MGHDK, CDR2 SYGVNS. V was cut by 4 bases and J by 0 bases, with 19 bases left in between. The CDR3 is made up of 18 amino acids.

Regarding this clone: The same CDR3 arises from other DNA sequences in this sample as well. The rearrangement joins TRBV9 to TRBJ1-2; the D is unclear. Trimming took off 0 bases at V and 2 bases at J, with 5 bases between the two ends. CDR3 length: 13 residues. Germline loops: CDR1 SGDLS, CDR2 YYNGEE. In DNA, the CDR3 is TGTGCCAGCAGCGTAGGTCAGAACTATGGCTACACCTTC. Translating gives CASSVGQNYGYTF.